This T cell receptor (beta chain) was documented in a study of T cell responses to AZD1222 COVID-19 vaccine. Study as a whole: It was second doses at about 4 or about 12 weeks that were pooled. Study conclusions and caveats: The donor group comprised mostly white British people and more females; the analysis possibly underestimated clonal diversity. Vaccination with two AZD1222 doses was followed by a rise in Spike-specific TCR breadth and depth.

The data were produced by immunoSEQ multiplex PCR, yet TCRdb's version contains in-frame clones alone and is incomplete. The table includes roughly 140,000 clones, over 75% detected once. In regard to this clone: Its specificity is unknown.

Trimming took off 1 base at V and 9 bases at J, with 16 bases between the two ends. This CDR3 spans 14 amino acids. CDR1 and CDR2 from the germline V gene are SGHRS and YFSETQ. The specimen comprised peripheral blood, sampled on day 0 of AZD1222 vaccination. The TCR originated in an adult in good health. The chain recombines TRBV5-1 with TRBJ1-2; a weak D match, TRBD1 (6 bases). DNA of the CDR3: TGCGCCAGCAGCTTGTCCGGGGGCGAGAGGAGCTACACCTTC. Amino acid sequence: CASSLSGGERSYTF.